The clone carrying this T cell receptor (beta chain) was counted between two and nine times. Its antigen is not known. Time point of the sample: blood 4 weeks post-SBRT, at nephrectomy. Treatment described: 15 Gy SBRT to primary tumor, nephrectomy 4 weeks later. Nephrectomy followed 15 Gy stereotactic body radiation by 4 weeks. Radiation-treated patients gave blood at baseline, week 2 and week 4. The sample belongs to a study of radiation and T cells in renal cell carcinoma. Study results and limitations: Top tumor clonotypes rose in blood 2 weeks post-radiation, then contracted.

The germline gives CDR1 SGHAT, CDR2 FQNNGV. There are 17 residues in the CDR3. V lost 0 bases to trimming and J lost 0 bases, with 14 bases between them. TCRdb's copy holds only in-frame clones and misses some; the assay was immunoSEQ multiplex PCR. The sample includes around 180,000 clones, 88% of them seen just once. V gene TRBV11-2 combines with J gene TRBJ1-2; weak D call: TRBD1 (6 bases). The sample consisted of blood, taken from a patient whose treatment included radiotherapy and nephrectomy. The receptor comes from a woman aged 45 to 65 with renal cell carcinoma. CDR3: CASSLDFRDTPNYGYTF. CDR3 in DNA: TGTGCCAGCAGCTTAGATTTCCGGGACACTCCTAACTATGGCTACACCTTC.